This is a list of T cell receptor beta chains from one sample in a study of regulatory T cells in long-lasting Graves disease. TCRdb reanalysed the multiplex PCR reads using MiXCR and keeps one entry per CDR3 protein. This sample has around 480,000 distinct CDR3 sequences, with 15% to 20% found just once. These same records also appear under a second study, on T cells in Graves' hyperthyroidism and ophthalmopathy.

Source: peripheral blood mononuclear cells (PBMCs), taken at new diagnosis, from a patient treated with antithyroid drugs. Source of these receptors: a woman aged 35 to 60 with Graves disease. Each CDR3 is given with its conserved first and last residue. Fields, in order: D gene, J gene, V gene, clone size, CDR3 protein, CDR3 DNA. D genes are given only for firm matches. Only part of the rows carry a size: once, few, many, or a class if the clone is expanded.

D gene: TRBD1
J gene: TRBJ1-5
V gene: TRBV2
clone size: many
CDR3 protein: CASSQWDRGTQPQHF
CDR3 DNA: TGTGCCAGCAGTCAATGGGACAGGGGAACTCAGCCCCAGCATTTT

D gene: .
J gene: TRBJ2-7
V gene: TRBV20-1
clone size: many
CDR3 protein: CSAPRTDGYEQYF
CDR3 DNA: TGCAGTGCTCCTAGGACGGATGGCTACGAGCAGTACTTC

D gene: TRBD2
J gene: TRBJ2-5
V gene: TRBV12-3/TRBV12-4
clone size: many
CDR3 protein: CASSFGGGTKRQSSQYF
CDR3 DNA: TGTGCCAGCAGTTTCGGGGGGGGTACCAAGAGACAGAGTTCCCAGTACTTC

D gene: TRBD2
J gene: TRBJ2-1
V gene: TRBV7-3
clone size: few
CDR3 protein: CASSPGVAGGTEQFF
CDR3 DNA: TGTGCCAGCAGCCCCGGGGTAGCGGGGGGTACCGAGCAGTTCTTC

D gene: .
J gene: TRBJ2-4
V gene: TRBV7-2
clone size: .
CDR3 protein: CASSLEGNLAKNIQYF
CDR3 DNA: TGTGCCAGCAGCTTAGAGGGTAACCTAGCCAAAAACATTCAGTACTTC

D gene: .
J gene: TRBJ2-1
V gene: TRBV12-3/TRBV12-4
clone size: many
CDR3 protein: CASSTIPGQSSFNEQFF
CDR3 DNA: TGTGCCAGCAGTACAATACCGGGCCAATCTTCCTTCAATGAGCAGTTCTTC

D gene: .
J gene: TRBJ1-1
V gene: TRBV7-9
clone size: .
CDR3 protein: CASSSPGVWNTEAFF
CDR3 DNA: TGTGCCAGCAGCTCCCCAGGGGTTTGGAACACTGAAGCTTTCTTT

D gene: .
J gene: TRBJ1-1
V gene: TRBV4-2
clone size: .
CDR3 protein: CASSLDSPNTEAFF
CDR3 DNA: TGTGCCAGCAGTTTGGACAGCCCGAACACTGAAGCTTTCTTT

D gene: .
J gene: TRBJ2-5
V gene: TRBV7-8
clone size: .
CDR3 protein: CASSEEGSRRTQYF
CDR3 DNA: TGTGCCAGCAGTGAAGAGGGCTCCCGGAGGACCCAGTACTTC

D gene: TRBD2
J gene: TRBJ2-5
V gene: TRBV27
clone size: .
CDR3 protein: CASSPGLAVVETQYF
CDR3 DNA: TGTGCCAGCAGTCCCGGACTAGCAGTGGTGGAGACCCAGTACTTC

D gene: .
J gene: TRBJ1-1
V gene: TRBV7-9
clone size: .
CDR3 protein: CASSSRVPNTEAFF
CDR3 DNA: TGTGCCAGCAGCTCGAGGGTCCCTAACACTGAAGCTTTCTTT

D gene: TRBD2
J gene: TRBJ2-7
V gene: TRBV18
clone size: .
CDR3 protein: CASSHGTSGAYEQYF
CDR3 DNA: TGTGCCAGCTCACACGGGACTAGCGGGGCCTACGAGCAGTACTTC

D gene: .
J gene: TRBJ1-5
V gene: TRBV28
clone size: many
CDR3 protein: CASSLRNRNQPQHF
CDR3 DNA: TGTGCCAGCAGTTTAAGGAACCGTAATCAGCCCCAGCATTTT

D gene: .
J gene: TRBJ1-1
V gene: TRBV27
clone size: few
CDR3 protein: CASSPGGGRTEAFF
CDR3 DNA: TGTGCCAGCAGTCCGGGCGGGGGTCGCACTGAAGCTTTCTTT

D gene: TRBD1
J gene: TRBJ1-5
V gene: TRBV4-1
clone size: few
CDR3 protein: CASSLTGAEQPQHF
CDR3 DNA: TGCGCCAGCAGCCTGACAGGGGCGGAGCAGCCCCAGCATTTT

D gene: .
J gene: TRBJ1-1
V gene: TRBV12-3/TRBV12-4
clone size: many
CDR3 protein: CASSLAVMNTEAFF
CDR3 DNA: TGTGCCAGCAGTTTAGCGGTCATGAACACTGAAGCTTTCTTT

D gene: TRBD1
J gene: TRBJ1-5
V gene: TRBV7-2
clone size: .
CDR3 protein: CASSPQGGVWPQHF
CDR3 DNA: TGTGCCAGCAGCCCACAGGGGGGCGTTTGGCCCCAGCATTTT

D gene: .
J gene: TRBJ2-2
V gene: TRBV5-1
clone size: few
CDR3 protein: CASREKGNTGELFF
CDR3 DNA: TGCGCCAGCAGGGAGAAAGGGAACACCGGGGAGCTGTTTTTT

D gene: .
J gene: TRBJ2-7
V gene: TRBV6-2/TRBV6-3
clone size: many
CDR3 protein: CASSYNLEQYF
CDR3 DNA: TGTGCCAGCAGTTACAATCTCGAGCAGTACTTC

D gene: .
J gene: TRBJ2-2
V gene: TRBV5-1
clone size: few
CDR3 protein: CASSWDPSGELFF
CDR3 DNA: TGCGCCAGCAGCTGGGACCCCTCCGGGGAGCTGTTTTTT

D gene: .
J gene: TRBJ2-5
V gene: TRBV2
clone size: many
CDR3 protein: CASSEEGRETQYF
CDR3 DNA: TGTGCCAGCAGTGAAGAGGGAAGGGAGACCCAGTACTTC

D gene: TRBD2
J gene: TRBJ2-7
V gene: TRBV13
clone size: many
CDR3 protein: CASSPGPSGGETVSYEQYF
CDR3 DNA: TGTGCCAGCAGCCCAGGGCCTAGCGGGGGCGAAACGGTCTCCTACGAGCAGTACTTC

D gene: TRBD1
J gene: TRBJ2-7
V gene: TRBV18
clone size: many
CDR3 protein: CASSPQGAHNYEQYF
CDR3 DNA: TGTGCCAGCTCACCACAGGGGGCGCATAACTACGAGCAGTACTTC

D gene: TRBD2
J gene: TRBJ2-7
V gene: TRBV5-1
clone size: many
CDR3 protein: CASSLEAGVHEQYF
CDR3 DNA: TGCGCCAGCAGCCTGGAGGCGGGGGTCCACGAGCAGTACTTC

D gene: .
J gene: TRBJ2-2
V gene: TRBV2
clone size: many
CDR3 protein: CASRVRVRTGELFF
CDR3 DNA: TGTGCCAGCAGAGTTAGGGTTCGAACCGGGGAGCTGTTTTTT

D gene: TRBD1
J gene: TRBJ2-7
V gene: TRBV7-9
clone size: .
CDR3 protein: CASSLLLTAGTGEYEQYF
CDR3 DNA: TGTGCCAGCAGCTTGCTGCTAACAGCCGGGACAGGGGAGTACGAGCAGTACTTC

D gene: .
J gene: TRBJ1-3
V gene: TRBV6-1
clone size: few
CDR3 protein: CASARTVGNTIYF
CDR3 DNA: TGTGCCAGCGCCAGGACTGTTGGAAACACCATATATTTT

D gene: .
J gene: TRBJ1-1
V gene: TRBV13
clone size: many
CDR3 protein: CASSSDDSEAFF
CDR3 DNA: TGTGCCAGCAGCTCCGACGACAGTGAAGCTTTCTTT

D gene: .
J gene: TRBJ2-1
V gene: TRBV20-1
clone size: few
CDR3 protein: CSARDHEQFF
CDR3 DNA: TGCAGTGCTAGAGATCACGAGCAGTTCTTC

D gene: .
J gene: TRBJ2-3
V gene: TRBV10-1
clone size: .
CDR3 protein: CASSDITSTDTQYF
CDR3 DNA: TGCGCCAGCAGTGATATAACTAGCACAGATACGCAGTATTTT

D gene: .
J gene: TRBJ2-7
V gene: TRBV11-2
clone size: many
CDR3 protein: CASSLVGGSSYEQYF
CDR3 DNA: TGTGCCAGCAGCTTAGTCGGGGGAAGCTCCTACGAGCAGTACTTC

D gene: .
J gene: TRBJ1-2
V gene: TRBV15
clone size: .
CDR3 protein: CATSREGGSLGYTF
CDR3 DNA: TGTGCCACCAGCAGAGAGGGGGGATCCCTGGGCTACACCTTC

D gene: .
J gene: TRBJ2-5
V gene: TRBV12-3/TRBV12-4
clone size: few
CDR3 protein: CASSHRDMRRTQYF
CDR3 DNA: TGTGCCAGCAGTCACCGGGACATGCGAAGGACCCAGTACTTC

D gene: .
J gene: TRBJ2-7
V gene: TRBV6-5
clone size: .
CDR3 protein: CASSYSGQGGYEQYF
CDR3 DNA: TGTGCCAGCAGTTACTCGGGGCAGGGCGGCTACGAGCAGTACTTC

D gene: .
J gene: TRBJ1-5
V gene: TRBV2
clone size: many
CDR3 protein: CASSELNQPQHF
CDR3 DNA: TGTGCCAGCAGTGAACTCAATCAGCCCCAGCATTTT

D gene: .
J gene: TRBJ1-2
V gene: TRBV27
clone size: .
CDR3 protein: CASSLSGIGYTF
CDR3 DNA: TGTGCCAGCAGTTTATCTGGGATCGGCTACACCTTC

D gene: TRBD2
J gene: TRBJ2-5
V gene: TRBV20-1
clone size: .
CDR3 protein: CSANLRGGHETQYF
CDR3 DNA: TGCAGTGCTAACCTTCGGGGGGGCCACGAGACCCAGTACTTC

D gene: .
J gene: TRBJ1-2
V gene: TRBV9
clone size: .
CDR3 protein: CASSVDGRGNYGYTF
CDR3 DNA: TGTGCCAGCAGCGTAGACGGCAGGGGTAACTATGGCTACACCTTC

D gene: .
J gene: TRBJ2-5
V gene: TRBV11-2
clone size: .
CDR3 protein: CASSFPLVVRETQYF
CDR3 DNA: TGTGCCAGCAGCTTCCCCTTAGTGGTACGGGAGACCCAGTACTTC

D gene: .
J gene: TRBJ1-5
V gene: TRBV18
clone size: many
CDR3 protein: CASSPSQSNQPQHF
CDR3 DNA: TGTGCCAGCTCACCGAGTCAAAGCAATCAGCCCCAGCATTTT

D gene: .
J gene: TRBJ2-3
V gene: TRBV18
clone size: .
CDR3 protein: CASSPPSGGDTQYF
CDR3 DNA: TGTGCCAGCTCACCACCGTCTGGGGGGGATACGCAGTATTTT

D gene: .
J gene: TRBJ1-1
V gene: TRBV12-3/TRBV12-4
clone size: many
CDR3 protein: CASSLKGGGTEAFF
CDR3 DNA: TGTGCCAGCAGTTTAAAGGGTGGTGGCACTGAAGCTTTCTTT

D gene: .
J gene: TRBJ2-2
V gene: TRBV2
clone size: .
CDR3 protein: CASRYREGELFF
CDR3 DNA: TGTGCCAGCAGGTACAGAGAAGGGGAGCTGTTTTTT

D gene: .
J gene: TRBJ1-5
V gene: TRBV6-2/TRBV6-3
clone size: .
CDR3 protein: CASTHSPGTSGGNQPQHF
CDR3 DNA: TGTGCCAGCACCCATTCTCCCGGGACTAGCGGGGGCAATCAGCCCCAGCATTTT

D gene: .
J gene: TRBJ2-3
V gene: TRBV27
clone size: many
CDR3 protein: CASIPMIGSDTQYF
CDR3 DNA: TGTGCCAGCATTCCCATGATCGGGTCAGATACGCAGTATTTT

D gene: TRBD1
J gene: TRBJ1-2
V gene: TRBV2
clone size: many
CDR3 protein: CASSWDRGYGYTF
CDR3 DNA: TGTGCCAGCAGTTGGGACAGGGGCTATGGCTACACCTTC

D gene: TRBD1
J gene: TRBJ2-7
V gene: TRBV20-1
clone size: few
CDR3 protein: CSATGVNEQYF
CDR3 DNA: TGCAGTGCCACAGGGGTTAACGAGCAGTACTTC

D gene: TRBD2
J gene: TRBJ2-7
V gene: TRBV13
clone size: .
CDR3 protein: CASSSLAGTSYEQYF
CDR3 DNA: TGTGCCAGCAGCTCCTTAGCGGGGACTTCCTACGAGCAGTACTTC

D gene: TRBD1
J gene: TRBJ2-7
V gene: TRBV15
clone size: .
CDR3 protein: CATSRFDRGLFEQYF
CDR3 DNA: TGTGCCACCAGCAGGTTTGACAGGGGGCTTTTCGAGCAGTACTTC

D gene: .
J gene: TRBJ2-7
V gene: TRBV2
clone size: .
CDR3 protein: CASSEAAIEVYEQYF
CDR3 DNA: TGTGCCAGCAGTGAAGCGGCAATAGAAGTCTACGAGCAGTACTTC

D gene: TRBD2
J gene: TRBJ2-1
V gene: TRBV4-1
clone size: many
CDR3 protein: CASSSGTSGNVGEQFF
CDR3 DNA: TGCGCCAGCAGCTCCGGGACTAGCGGAAACGTTGGTGAGCAGTTCTTC

D gene: .
J gene: TRBJ2-2
V gene: TRBV2
clone size: many
CDR3 protein: CASLLGLGNTGELFF
CDR3 DNA: TGTGCCAGTTTGCTTGGACTGGGGAACACCGGGGAGCTGTTTTTT

D gene: .
J gene: TRBJ1-3
V gene: TRBV11-1
clone size: few
CDR3 protein: CASSLSRGNTIYF
CDR3 DNA: TGTGCCAGCAGCCTATCCAGGGGAAACACCATATATTTT

D gene: .
J gene: TRBJ2-1
V gene: TRBV7-8
clone size: few
CDR3 protein: CASSLGVANEQFF
CDR3 DNA: TGTGCCAGCAGCTTAGGAGTGGCCAATGAGCAGTTCTTC

D gene: TRBD2
J gene: TRBJ2-3
V gene: TRBV24-1
clone size: many
CDR3 protein: CATSDPRGSDTQYF
CDR3 DNA: TGTGCCACCAGTGATCCGCGGGGGTCGGATACGCAGTATTTT

D gene: .
J gene: TRBJ1-3
V gene: TRBV20-1
clone size: .
CDR3 protein: CSAIYNSGNTIYF
CDR3 DNA: TGCAGTGCCATTTACAACTCTGGAAACACCATATATTTT

D gene: .
J gene: TRBJ1-6
V gene: TRBV19
clone size: once
CDR3 protein: CASSNSRDRRYNSPLHF
CDR3 DNA: TGTGCCAGTAGTAACAGCCGGGACCGAAGATATAATTCACCCCTCCACTTT

D gene: .
J gene: TRBJ1-4
V gene: TRBV11-2
clone size: few
CDR3 protein: CASSLDRRRAGEGEKLFF
CDR3 DNA: TGTGCCAGCAGCTTAGATCGAAGACGGGCAGGGGAGGGTGAAAAACTGTTTTTT

D gene: TRBD1
J gene: TRBJ1-1
V gene: TRBV5-5
clone size: many
CDR3 protein: CASSIRQGPNTEAFF
CDR3 DNA: TGTGCCAGCAGCATTAGACAGGGTCCCAACACTGAAGCTTTCTTT

D gene: TRBD2
J gene: TRBJ2-1
V gene: TRBV7-3
clone size: .
CDR3 protein: CASSTKPLAGENNEQFF
CDR3 DNA: TGTGCCAGCAGCACAAAACCCCTAGCGGGGGAAAACAATGAGCAGTTCTTC